Included here is one TCR beta chain sequence, with context. Its antigen is unknown. The record originates from a study of shared clonotypes between healthy human individuals. CDR1 is SGHDT and CDR2 is YYEEEE in the germline V gene. V gave up 0 bases and J gave up 3 bases, with 10 bases separating them. CDR3 length: 14 residues. Study-wide results and limits: Rarefaction curves obtained for sorted subsets showed sequencing incomplete despite large depth. Apart from blood, nothing was sampled; tissue repertoires likely differ.

The method was immunoSEQ multiplex PCR; TCRdb's version includes in-frame clones alone and lacks a portion of them. The sample yields millions of clones, about 95% seen once. Naive CD8 populations comprised CD45RO-negative cells positively selected for CCR7, excluding terminally differentiated effector memory CD45RA+ cells. Sequencing was done on a sample of naive CD8+ T cells sorted from blood. J is TRBJ2-7 and V is TRBV5-6; TRBD1 or TRBD2 may be the D gene (5 bases each). This clonotype was sampled from a man younger than 30 in good health. The DNA of the CDR3 is TGTGCCAGCAGCTTGGCCCTGAGGGGCTACGAGCAGTACTTC. Its protein product is CASSLALRGYEQYF.